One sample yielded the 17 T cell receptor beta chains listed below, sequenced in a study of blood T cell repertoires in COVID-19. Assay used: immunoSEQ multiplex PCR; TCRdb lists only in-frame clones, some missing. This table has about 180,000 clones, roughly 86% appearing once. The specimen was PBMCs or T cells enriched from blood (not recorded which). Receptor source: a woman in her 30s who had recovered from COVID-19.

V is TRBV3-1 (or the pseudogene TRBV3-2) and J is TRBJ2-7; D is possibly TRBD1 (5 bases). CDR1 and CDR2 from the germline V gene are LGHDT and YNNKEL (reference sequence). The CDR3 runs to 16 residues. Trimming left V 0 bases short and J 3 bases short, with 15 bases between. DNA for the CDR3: TGTGCCAGCAGCCAAGATCGTCAAGGGGTCCACTACGAGCAGTACTTC. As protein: CASSQDRQGVHYEQYF.

This CDR3 reads CASSFGTGLISGANVLTF. CDR3 sequence (DNA): TGTGCCAGCAGCTTTGGGACAGGACTAATCTCTGGGGCCAACGTCCTGACTTTC. The genes are TRBV7-8 and TRBJ2-6; 8 nucleotides align to TRBD1. This CDR3 region has 18 residues. Losses at the gene ends were 3 bases for V and 0 bases for J; bases not matched to a gene: 7. Germline CDR1 is SGHVS and CDR2 is FQNEAQ.

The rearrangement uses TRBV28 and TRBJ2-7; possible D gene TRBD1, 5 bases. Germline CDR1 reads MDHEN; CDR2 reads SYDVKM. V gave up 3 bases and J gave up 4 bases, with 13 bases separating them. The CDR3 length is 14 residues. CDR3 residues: CASSLAGSYYEQYF. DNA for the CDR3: TGTGCCAGCAGTTTGGCAGGGTCTTATTACGAGCAGTACTTC. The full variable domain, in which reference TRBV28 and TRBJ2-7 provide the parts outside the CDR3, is DVKVTQSSRYLVKRTGEKVFLECVQDMDHENMFWYRQDPGLGLRLIYFSYDVKMKEKGDIPEGYSVSREKKERFSLILESASTNQTSMYLCASSLAGSYYEQYFGPGTRLTVT.

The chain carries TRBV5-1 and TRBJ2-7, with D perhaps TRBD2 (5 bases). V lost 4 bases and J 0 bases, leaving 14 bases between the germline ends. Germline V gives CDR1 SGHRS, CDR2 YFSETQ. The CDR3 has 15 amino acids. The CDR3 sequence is CASSAFGGPSYEQYF. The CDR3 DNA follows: TGCGCCAGCAGCGCCTTTGGCGGGCCCTCCTACGAGCAGTACTTC.

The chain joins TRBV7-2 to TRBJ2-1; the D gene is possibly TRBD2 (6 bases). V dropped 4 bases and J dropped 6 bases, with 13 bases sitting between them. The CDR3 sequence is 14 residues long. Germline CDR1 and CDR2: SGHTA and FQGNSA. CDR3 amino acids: CASSSGLRGNEQFF. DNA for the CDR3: TGTGCCAGCAGCTCCGGACTACGGGGCAATGAGCAGTTCTTC.

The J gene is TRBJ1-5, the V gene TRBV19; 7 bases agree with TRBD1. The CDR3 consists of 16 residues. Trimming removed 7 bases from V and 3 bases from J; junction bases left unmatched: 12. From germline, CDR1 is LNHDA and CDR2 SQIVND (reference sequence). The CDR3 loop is CASTRSGQVLNQPQHF. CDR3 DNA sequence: TGTGCCAGTACCCGATCCGGACAGGTTCTCAATCAGCCCCAGCATTTT.

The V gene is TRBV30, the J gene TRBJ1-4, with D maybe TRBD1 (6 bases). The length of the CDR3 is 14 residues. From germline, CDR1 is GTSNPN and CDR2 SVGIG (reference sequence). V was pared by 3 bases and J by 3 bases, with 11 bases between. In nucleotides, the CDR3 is TGTGCCTGGAGACCACAGGGATCTAATGAAAAACTGTTTTTT. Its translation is CAWRPQGSNEKLFF.

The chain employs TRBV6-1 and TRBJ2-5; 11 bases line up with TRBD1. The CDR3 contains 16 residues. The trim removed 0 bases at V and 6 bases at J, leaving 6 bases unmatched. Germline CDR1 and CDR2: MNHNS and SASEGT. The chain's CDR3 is CASSEALGTGGQTQYF. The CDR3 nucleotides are TGTGCCAGCAGTGAAGCCCTAGGGACAGGGGGACAGACCCAGTACTTC.

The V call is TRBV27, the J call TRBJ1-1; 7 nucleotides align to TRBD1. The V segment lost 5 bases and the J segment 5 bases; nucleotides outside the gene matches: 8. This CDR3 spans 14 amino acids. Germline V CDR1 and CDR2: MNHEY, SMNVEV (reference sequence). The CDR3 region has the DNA TGTGCCAGCAGTATAACAGGGGCGGGAACTGAAGCTTTCTTT. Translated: CASSITGAGTEAFF.

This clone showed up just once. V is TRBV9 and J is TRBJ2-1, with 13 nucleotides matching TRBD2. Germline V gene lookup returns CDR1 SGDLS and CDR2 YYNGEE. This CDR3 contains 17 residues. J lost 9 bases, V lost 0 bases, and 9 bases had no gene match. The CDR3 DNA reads TGTGCCAGCAGCGTAGGAGCCACTAGCGGGAGGGCCAGTGAGCAGTTCTTC. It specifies CASSVGATSGRASEQFF.

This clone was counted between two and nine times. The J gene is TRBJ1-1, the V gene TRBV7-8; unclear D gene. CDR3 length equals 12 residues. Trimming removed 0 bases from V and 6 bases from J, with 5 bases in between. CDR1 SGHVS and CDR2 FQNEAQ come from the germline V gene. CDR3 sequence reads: CASSLAAAEAFF. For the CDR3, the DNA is TGTGCCAGCAGCTTAGCGGCGGCTGAAGCTTTCTTT.

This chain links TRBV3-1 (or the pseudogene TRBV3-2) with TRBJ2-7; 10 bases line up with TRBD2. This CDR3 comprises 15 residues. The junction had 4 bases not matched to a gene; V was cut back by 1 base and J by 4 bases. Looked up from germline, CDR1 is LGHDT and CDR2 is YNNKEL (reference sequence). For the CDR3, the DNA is TGTGCCAGCAGCCAAGTCAATAGCGGGAGGTACGAGCAGTACTTC. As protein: CASSQVNSGRYEQYF.

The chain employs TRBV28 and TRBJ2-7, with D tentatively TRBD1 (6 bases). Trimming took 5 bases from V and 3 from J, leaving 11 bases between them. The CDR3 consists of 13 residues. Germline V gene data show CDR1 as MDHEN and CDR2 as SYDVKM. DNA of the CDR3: TGTGCCAGCAGTACCACAGGGTTCTACGAGCAGTACTTC. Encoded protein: CASSTTGFYEQYF.

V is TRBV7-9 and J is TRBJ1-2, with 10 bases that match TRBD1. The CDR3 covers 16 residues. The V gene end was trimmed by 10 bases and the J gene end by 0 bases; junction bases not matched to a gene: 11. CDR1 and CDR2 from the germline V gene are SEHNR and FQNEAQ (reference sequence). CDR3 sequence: CATPGTGAYSNYGYTF. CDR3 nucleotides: TGTGCCACCCCCGGGACAGGGGCCTATTCTAACTATGGCTACACCTTC. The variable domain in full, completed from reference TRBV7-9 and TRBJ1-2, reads DTGVSQNPRHKITKRGQNVTFRCDPISEHNRLYWYRQTLGQGPEFLTYFQNEAQLEKSRLLSDRFSAERPKGSFSTLEIQRTEQGDSAMYLCATPGTGAYSNYGYTFGSGTRLTVV.

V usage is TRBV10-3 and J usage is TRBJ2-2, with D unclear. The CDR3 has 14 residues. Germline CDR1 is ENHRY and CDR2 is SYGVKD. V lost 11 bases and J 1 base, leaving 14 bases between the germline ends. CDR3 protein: CAALFSLNTGELFF. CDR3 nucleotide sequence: TGTGCCGCCCTCTTTAGTCTGAACACCGGGGAGCTGTTTTTT.

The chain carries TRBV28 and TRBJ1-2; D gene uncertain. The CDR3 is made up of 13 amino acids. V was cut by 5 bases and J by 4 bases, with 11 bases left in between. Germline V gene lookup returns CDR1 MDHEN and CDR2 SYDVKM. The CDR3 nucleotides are TGTGCCAGCAGTCCCTCCCCAGGCTATGGCTACACCTTC. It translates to CASSPSPGYGYTF.

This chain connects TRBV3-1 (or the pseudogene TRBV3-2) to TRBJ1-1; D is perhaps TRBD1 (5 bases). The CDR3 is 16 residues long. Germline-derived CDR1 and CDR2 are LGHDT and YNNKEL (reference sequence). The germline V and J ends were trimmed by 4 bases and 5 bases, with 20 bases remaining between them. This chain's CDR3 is CASSPSGVGAGTEAFF. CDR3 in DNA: TGTGCCAGCAGCCCCTCCGGGGTCGGGGCGGGGACTGAAGCTTTCTTT.